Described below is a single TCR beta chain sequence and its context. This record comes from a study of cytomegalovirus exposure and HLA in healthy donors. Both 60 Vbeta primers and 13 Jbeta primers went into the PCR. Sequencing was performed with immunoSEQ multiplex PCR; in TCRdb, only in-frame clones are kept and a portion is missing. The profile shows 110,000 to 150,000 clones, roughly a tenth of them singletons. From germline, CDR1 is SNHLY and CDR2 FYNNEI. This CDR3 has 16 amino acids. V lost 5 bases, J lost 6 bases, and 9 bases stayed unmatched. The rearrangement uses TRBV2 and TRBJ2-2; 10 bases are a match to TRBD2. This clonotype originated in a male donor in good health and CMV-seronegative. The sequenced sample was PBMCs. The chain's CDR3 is CASSSGTSVPPGELFF. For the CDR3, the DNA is TGTGCCAGCAGTTCCGGGACTAGCGTACCACCCGGGGAGCTGTTTTTT.